This T cell receptor beta chain was captured by sequencing in a study of Graves' ophthalmopathy and Graves' hyperthyroidism. Study-wide points: Forecasting of ophthalmopathy progression by the model achieved around 68% sensitivity and less than 80% specificity. Ophthalmopathy versus stable hyperthyroidism: 13-signature model gave 87.88% sensitivity, 75% to 83% specificity.

There are many counts of this clonotype. The antigen is unknown. The TCR beta CDR3 regions underwent amplification from RNA transcripts. Second-round multiplex PCR came after first-round RT-PCR with HTBI primers. MiXCR, applied by TCRdb to the multiplex PCR reads, yields one record per CDR3 protein. This sample has about 500,000 distinct CDR3 sequences, with roughly 40% found just once. Physicians reached a diagnosis by relying on clinical symptoms, serum thyroxine, TRAb, thyroid ultrasound and orbital computed tomography. CDR1 is SNHLY and CDR2 is FYNNEI in the germline V gene. The CDR3 has 14 amino acids. V lost 6 bases, J lost 6 bases, and 18 bases lay in between.

The chain combines TRBV2 with TRBJ2-7, with TRBD2 as a possible D gene (5 bases). What was sequenced was peripheral blood or thyroid tissue (not recorded which). This clonotype was obtained from an adult man with Graves' hyperthyroidism. CDR3 region: CASSTSTPGIEQYF. DNA of the CDR3: TGTGCCAGCAGCACAAGCACACCGGGAATCGAGCAGTACTTC.